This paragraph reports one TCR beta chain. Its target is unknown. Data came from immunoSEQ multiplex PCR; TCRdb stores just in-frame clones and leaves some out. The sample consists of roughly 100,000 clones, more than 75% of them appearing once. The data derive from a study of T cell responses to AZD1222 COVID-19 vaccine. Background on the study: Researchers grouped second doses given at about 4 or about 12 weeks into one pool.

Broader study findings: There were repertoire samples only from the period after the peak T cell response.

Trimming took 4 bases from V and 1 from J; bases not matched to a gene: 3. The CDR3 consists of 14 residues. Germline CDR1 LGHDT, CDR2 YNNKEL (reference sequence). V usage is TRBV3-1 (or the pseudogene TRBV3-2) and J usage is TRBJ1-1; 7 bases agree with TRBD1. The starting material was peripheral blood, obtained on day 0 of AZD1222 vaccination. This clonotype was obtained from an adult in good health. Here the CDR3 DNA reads TGTGCCAGCAGCCTTGGGACAGCGAACACTGAAGCTTTCTTT. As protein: CASSLGTANTEAFF.